This T cell receptor beta chain was identified during a study of molecular identifiers for immune sequencing clone quantification. Each CDR3 protein gets one entry after TCRdb re-called the PCR reads with MiXCR. This table holds about 640,000 distinct CDR3 sequences, nearly 20% found once. This clonotype was detected many times. Sequencing used naive CD8+ T cells from blood, with Jurkat cell RNA spiked in. Subset reported: FACS-sorted CD8+CD4-CCR7+CD45RA+ naive T cells. This TCR was recovered from a human donor in good health. Some libraries in this study had Jurkat cell RNA spiked in.

This CDR3 reads CASSPVRQNEKLFF. The CDR3 DNA is TGCGCCAGCAGCCCGGTCCGCCAGAATGAAAAACTGTTTTTT. The V gene is TRBV4-3, the J gene TRBJ1-4; D not certain. Germline V CDR1 and CDR2: LGHNA, YSLEER. With 4 bases removed from V and 5 bases from J, the gap between germline ends came to 11 bases. The CDR3 consists of 14 residues.